The rows below give T cell receptor beta chains drawn from one sample of a study of cytomegalovirus exposure and HLA in healthy donors. The assay was immunoSEQ multiplex PCR, and TCRdb's table has in-frame clones only and misses some. The sample lists approximately 100,000 clones, 77% occurring once. Material for sequencing was PBMCs. All receptors come from a man aged 40-50 years in good health and CMV-seropositive. Each CDR3 is given with its conserved first and last residue. D genes are given only for firm matches. Some rows have no size entry. The others give once, few or many, or a class for an expanded clone.

TRBV6-4,TRBJ2-1,.,.,CASSEDSSYNEQFF,TGTGCCAGCAGTGAGGACAGCTCCTACAATGAGCAGTTCTTC
TRBV6-6,TRBJ1-6,.,few,CASTPGEVSPLHF,TGTGCCAGCACCCCTGGCGAGGTTTCACCCCTCCACTTT
TRBV2,TRBJ2-3,.,.,CGGWRGGLTDTQYF,TGTGGCGGATGGAGGGGGGGCCTGACAGATACGCAGTATTTT
TRBV25-1,TRBJ1-4,.,.,CASSESRTATNEKLFF,TGTGCCAGCAGTGAATCGCGGACAGCAACTAATGAAAAACTGTTTTTT
TRBV25-1,TRBJ2-3,TRBD1,.,CASSESWTGPFTDTQYF,TGTGCCAGCAGTGAATCCTGGACAGGGCCGTTCACAGATACGCAGTATTTT
TRBV11-2,TRBJ1-2,.,.,CASSLVFRGGSGYTF,TGTGCCAGCAGCTTAGTGTTTCGGGGAGGTAGTGGCTACACCTTC
TRBV9,TRBJ1-2,.,.,CASSTGPGYTF,TGTGCCAGCAGCACGGGTCCGGGCTACACCTTC
TRBV18,TRBJ2-5,TRBD1,.,CASSPPGQGQQETQYF,TGTGCCAGCTCACCCCCAGGACAGGGGCAACAAGAGACCCAGTACTTC
TRBV7-2,TRBJ1-2,TRBD1,.,CASSLRDRDGYTF,TGTGCCAGCAGCTTACGGGACAGGGATGGCTACACCTTC
TRBV28,TRBJ2-1,TRBD1,.,CASSSAGTGVNEQFF,TGTGCCAGCAGTTCCGCCGGGACAGGGGTCAATGAGCAGTTCTTC
TRBV5-4,TRBJ1-2,TRBD1,.,CASSLNRGRYGYTF,TGTGCCAGCAGCCTCAACAGGGGGCGATATGGCTACACCTTC
TRBV4-2,TRBJ2-1,TRBD1,.,CASTPEAGGYNEQFF,TGTGCCAGCACCCCAGAGGCAGGGGGCTACAATGAGCAGTTCTTC
TRBV12-5,TRBJ2-7,.,.,CASGFTGTATKRGYEQYF,TGTGCTAGTGGTTTCACAGGAACAGCGACAAAAAGGGGCTACGAGCAGTACTTC
TRBV7-3,TRBJ2-5,TRBD2,.,CASSLLAGQETQYF,TGTGCCAGCAGCTTACTAGCGGGGCAAGAGACCCAGTACTTC
TRBV5-1,TRBJ1-4,TRBD1,.,CASSPGRQGAPRLFF,TGCGCCAGCAGCCCGGGAAGACAGGGGGCGCCGAGACTGTTTTTT
TRBV5-5,TRBJ2-5,TRBD1,.,CASSTPDREYQETQYF,TGTGCCAGCAGCACTCCGGACAGGGAGTACCAAGAGACCCAGTACTTC
TRBV5-1,TRBJ2-3,TRBD2,.,CASSARGSGGLSTDTQYF,TGCGCCAGCAGCGCGCGGGGGAGCGGGGGGCTTAGCACAGATACGCAGTATTTT
TRBV30,TRBJ2-1,.,.,CARAGYNEQFF,TGTGCCAGAGCGGGTTACAATGAGCAGTTCTTC
TRBV7-3,TRBJ2-1,TRBD2,.,CASSMTSGGFSEQFF,TGTGCCAGCAGCATGACTAGCGGGGGTTTCTCTGAGCAGTTCTTC
TRBV6-5,TRBJ1-5,TRBD1,.,CASSRTGGSNQPQHF,TGTGCCAGCAGCCGGACAGGGGGGAGCAATCAGCCCCAGCATTTT
TRBV5-1,TRBJ1-4,TRBD1,.,CASSLRTGGEKLFF,TGCGCCAGCTCTCTTCGGACAGGCGGTGAAAAACTGTTTTTT
TRBV6-6,TRBJ2-3,.,.,CASSEDTSTDTQYF,TGTGCCAGCAGCGAGGACACTAGCACAGATACGCAGTATTTT
TRBV19,TRBJ1-1,TRBD1,.,CATLRQGNTEAFF,TGTGCCACCCTAAGACAGGGGAACACTGAAGCTTTCTTT
TRBV7-3,TRBJ2-3,.,.,CASSRLAGRDTQYF,TGTGCCAGCTCGAGGTTGGCGGGGCGGGATACGCAGTATTTT
TRBV5-4,TRBJ1-4,.,once,CASSLGTDYEKLFF,TGTGCCAGCAGCTTGGGGACAGACTATGAAAAACTGTTTTTT
TRBV7-3,TRBJ2-6,.,.,CASSLQSQGSSGANVLTF,TGTGCCAGCAGCTTACAGAGTCAGGGGAGCTCTGGGGCCAACGTCCTGACTTTC
TRBV7-3,TRBJ2-5,TRBD2,few,CASSSSGGEGTQYF,TGTGCCAGCAGCAGTAGCGGGGGGGAAGGGACCCAGTACTTC
TRBV28,TRBJ1-6,TRBD1,.,CASSAGGYNSPLHF,TGTGCCAGCAGTGCAGGGGGATATAATTCACCCCTCCACTTT
TRBV19,TRBJ1-2,.,.,CASTGDALGYTF,TGTGCCAGTACCGGAGACGCCCTTGGCTACACCTTC
TRBV9,TRBJ2-6,.,.,CASSEASPWANGLTF,TGTGCCAGCAGCGAGGCGAGCCCCTGGGCCAACGGCCTGACTTTC
TRBV10-3,TRBJ1-5,.,.,CAISDRWARGNQPQHF,TGTGCCATCAGTGATCGGTGGGCGCGAGGCAATCAGCCCCAGCATTTT
TRBV5-8,TRBJ2-1,TRBD2,.,CASSSGLAGYNEQFF,TGTGCCAGCAGCTCGGGACTAGCGGGGTACAATGAGCAGTTCTTC
TRBV7-2,TRBJ2-1,TRBD1,.,CASSSPRGQGKNEQFF,TGTGCCAGCAGCTCCCCTCGCGGACAGGGGAAAAATGAGCAGTTCTTC
TRBV9,TRBJ1-3,.,.,CASSGQDSIGNTIYF,TGTGCCAGCAGCGGCCAGGATTCGATTGGAAACACCATATATTTT
TRBV7-9,TRBJ1-2,TRBD1,.,CASSAGQNYGYTF,TGTGCCAGCAGCGCGGGACAGAACTATGGCTACACCTTC
TRBV28,TRBJ1-5,TRBD1,once,CASREGTGPNQPQHF,TGTGCCAGCAGGGAGGGGACAGGCCCCAATCAGCCCCAGCATTTT
TRBV29-1,TRBJ2-4,.,.,CSVERVSGAKNSQYF,TGCAGCGTTGAGAGGGTCTCGGGAGCCAAAAACAGTCAGTACTTC
TRBV29-1,TRBJ2-3,.,few,CSVDQNTQYF,TGCAGCGTTGACCAGAATACGCAGTATTTT
TRBV6-5,TRBJ2-1,.,.,CASSDSTLGANEQFF,TGTGCCAGCAGTGACTCGACCCTGGGGGCCAATGAGCAGTTCTTC
TRBV5-6,TRBJ2-5,.,.,CASSLPPGADGTSETQYF,TGTGCCAGCAGCTTGCCACCGGGAGCTGACGGAACTAGCGAGACCCAGTACTTC
TRBV28,TRBJ1-2,.,.,CASSLGQNYGYTF,TGTGCCAGCAGTTTAGGACAGAACTATGGCTACACCTTC
TRBV6-5,TRBJ2-5,.,.,CASSVPGPETQYF,TGTGCCAGCAGTGTACCGGGTCCAGAGACCCAGTACTTC
TRBV5-1,TRBJ1-6,.,.,CASSSDRDNSPLHF,TGCGCCAGCAGCAGCGACAGAGATAATTCACCCCTCCACTTT
TRBV6-5,TRBJ2-7,.,.,CASNPGSYEQYF,TGTGCCAGCAACCCCGGGTCCTACGAGCAGTACTTC
TRBV28,TRBJ1-1,.,.,CASSLRLLAGGVLRTEAFF,TGTGCCAGCAGTTTACGTCTCCTGGCGGGTGGAGTTCTACGAACTGAAGCTTTCTTT
TRBV6-1,TRBJ2-7,.,few,CASSLSRYEQYF,TGTGCCAGCAGTCTCTCGAGATACGAGCAGTACTTC
TRBV29-1,TRBJ2-5,.,.,CSVELHQETQYF,TGCAGCGTTGAACTACACCAAGAGACCCAGTACTTC
TRBV9,TRBJ1-2,TRBD1,.,CASSPRDSYGYTF,TGTGCCAGCAGCCCACGGGACAGCTATGGCTACACCTTC
TRBV19,TRBJ1-4,.,.,CASSIRDISEKLFF,TGTGCCAGTAGTATACGCGACATATCTGAAAAACTGTTTTTT
TRBV6-5,TRBJ1-5,TRBD1,few,CASSTRQGNQPQHF,TGTGCCAGCAGTACTAGACAGGGTAATCAGCCCCAGCATTTT
TRBV2,TRBJ1-2,TRBD1,.,CASSEAYRGGYTF,TGTGCCAGCAGTGAAGCGTACAGGGGCGGCTACACCTTC
TRBV18,TRBJ2-4,TRBD1,few,CASSPPTGVAKNIQYF,TGTGCCAGCTCACCACCGACAGGGGTAGCCAAAAACATTCAGTACTTC
TRBV5-4,TRBJ1-1,.,.,CASSTIAEGTEAFF,TGTGCCAGCAGCACGATCGCGGAGGGGACTGAAGCTTTCTTT